This TCR beta chain derives from a study of T cells after yellow fever vaccination. TCRdb passed the 5' RACE reads through MiXCR, listing each CDR3 protein once. Here the sample spans 300,000 to 400,000 distinct CDR3 sequences, approximately 9% being singletons. The CDR3 is 14 residues long. Trimming took 8 bases from V and 0 from J, leaving 11 bases between them. This chain uses TRBV12-3 or TRBV12-4 with TRBJ2-1; D remains ambiguous. The receptor was isolated from a man younger than 35 who received the YFV17D yellow fever vaccine. Sample: PBMCs, taken on the day of the first yellow fever vaccination. CDR3 nucleotide sequence: TGTGCCAGCTATGACCCGAGCTCCTACAATGAGCAGTTCTTC. This gives the protein CASYDPSSYNEQFF.